These 6 T cell receptor beta chains were sequenced from one sample in a study of post-analysis software for immune sequencing data. Study conclusions and caveats: Four or five TRBV segments were more frequent in patients than controls; TRBV5-6, TRBV5-1 and TRBV20-1 belonged to this group.

Built from TCR beta cDNA, the libraries had unique molecular identifiers in them. TCRdb redid the calling of the PCR reads with MiXCR, one entry per CDR3 protein. The data hold hundreds of thousands of distinct CDR3 sequences, with roughly half observed a single time. These TCRs are of unknown antigen specificity. Sequenced input: blood. Every receptor here comes from a girl under 18 with multiple sclerosis.

This clonotype is a singleton in its sample. The junction departs from the called germline gene at one end, perhaps through a read error. V usage is TRBV12-3 or TRBV12-4 and J usage is TRBJ2-1; TRBD2 agrees at 10 bases. The CDR3 has 15 residues. The CDR3 coding sequence is TGTGCTAGCAGTTTAACTAGCGGGACGGATGTGGAGCAGTTCTTC. Its translation: CASSLTSGTDVEQFF.

This sequence joins TRBV5-1 and TRBJ2-3; no clear D gene. The CDR3 runs to 14 residues. Trimming removed 0 bases at V and 2 bases at J, with 7 bases between. Germline V gene data show CDR1 as SGHRS and CDR2 as YFSETQ. CDR3 nucleotides: TGCGCCAGCAGCTTGGTTTCCGCCACAGATACGCAGTATTTT. Its protein product is CASSLVSATDTQYF.

This clonotype turned up a few times. The rearrangement joins TRBV15 to TRBJ2-5; 8 bases fit TRBD1. CDR3 length: 17 amino acids. V lost 3 bases to trimming and J lost 3 bases; unmatched junction nucleotides: 12. Germline lookup yields CDR1 LNHNV and CDR2 YYDKDF (reference sequence). CDR3 in DNA: TGTGCCACCAGCAGTGACAGGGGCCATAGCCCCAAAGAGACCCAGTACTTC. It yields the protein CATSSDRGHSPKETQYF.

The chain links TRBV7-2 to TRBJ2-4; the match to TRBD2 covers 9 bases. The J call could be wrong; TRBJ2-7 is a better fit for the DNA end. Germline V gene lookup returns CDR1 SGHTA and CDR2 FQGNSA. The CDR3 covers 15 residues. CDR3 in amino acids: CASSLGGRGVYEQYF. The CDR3 DNA reads TGTGCCAGCAGCTTGGGCGGGAGGGGGGTGTACGAGCAGTACTTC.

J is TRBJ1-1 and V is TRBV20-1; D is possibly TRBD1 (6 bases). There are 16 residues in the CDR3. The germline V gene encodes CDR1 DFQATT and CDR2 SNEGSKA (reference sequence). V lost 0 bases and J 6 bases, leaving 20 bases between the germline ends. CDR3 residues: CSAREGILGGRSEAFF. The DNA for the CDR3 is TGCAGTGCTAGAGAAGGGATACTAGGGGGTCGGTCTGAAGCTTTCTTT.

This clonotype was seen more than once but under ten times. The V gene is TRBV6-5, the J gene TRBJ1-2; D might be TRBD1 (6 bases). The V and J ends lost 0 bases and 4 bases respectively, with 12 bases between them. The germline V gene has CDR1 MNHEY and CDR2 SVGAGI. The CDR3 sequence is 15 residues long. In DNA form, the CDR3 reads TGTGCCAGCAGTTACTCGAGGGGGGCTTCCTATGGCTACACCTTC. This codes for CASSYSRGASYGYTF.